This T cell receptor beta chain was identified during a study of T cell repertoires in cytomegalovirus infection. On the study more broadly: Carrying CMV and the relevant HLA type showed in public TCR beta signatures.

Study observations and caveats: Summed public TCR beta family frequency identified CMV carriers bearing the relevant HLA.

Regarding this clonotype: Its antigen remains unknown.

TCRdb reprocessed the reads with MiXCR, giving one entry per CDR3 protein. The sample has approximately 300,000 distinct CDR3 sequences; 25% to 30% are singletons. V was clipped by 3 bases and J by 4 bases; unmatched bases: 6. The CDR3 is made up of 15 amino acids. The sequences come from cultured PBMCs, collected from culture after CMV antigen stimulation. The origin of this receptor is a human donor in good health (CMV status not recorded). Some clones in this sample may be carry-over from other donors' samples. The rearrangement uses TRBV12-3 or TRBV12-4 and TRBJ2-3; 8 bases fit TRBD2. The CDR3 DNA reads as TGTGCCAGCAGTTTGATCGGGGGGGTCTCAGATACGCAGTATTTT. Translating gives CASSLIGGVSDTQYF.